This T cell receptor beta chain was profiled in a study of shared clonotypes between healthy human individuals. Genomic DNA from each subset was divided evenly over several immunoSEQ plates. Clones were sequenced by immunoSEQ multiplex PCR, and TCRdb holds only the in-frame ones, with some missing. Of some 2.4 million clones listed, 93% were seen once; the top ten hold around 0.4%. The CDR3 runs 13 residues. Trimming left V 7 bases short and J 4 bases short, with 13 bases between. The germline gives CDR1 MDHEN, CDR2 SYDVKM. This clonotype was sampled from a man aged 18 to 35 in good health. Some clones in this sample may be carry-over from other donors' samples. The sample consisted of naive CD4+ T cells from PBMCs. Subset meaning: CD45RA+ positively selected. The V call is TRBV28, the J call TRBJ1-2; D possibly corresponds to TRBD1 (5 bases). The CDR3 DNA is TGTGCCAGCACACCATACAGGAGCTATGGCTACACCTTC. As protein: CASTPYRSYGYTF.